This T cell receptor (beta chain) was recorded in a study of T cell repertoires in cytomegalovirus infection. Germline CDR1 and CDR2: SGHNT and YYREEE (reference sequence). This CDR3 has 13 residues. V dropped 4 bases and J dropped 5 bases, with 12 bases sitting between them. Via MiXCR, TCRdb re-called the reads, giving one row per CDR3 protein. Of some 920,000 distinct CDR3 sequences listed, less than 35% are singletons. This clonotype was recorded a few times. Its antigen is not known. The receptor was derived from a human donor in good health (CMV status not recorded). Some clones in this sample may be carry-over from other donors' samples. Sequencing was performed on cultured CD8+ T cells from PBMCs, taken from culture after CMV antigen stimulation. The rearrangement joins TRBV5-4 to TRBJ1-1, with D tentatively TRBD1 (6 bases). In DNA form, the CDR3 reads TGTGCCAGCAGCCCTGGGACAACAACTGAAGCTTTCTTT. Translating gives CASSPGTTTEAFF. The full variable domain, completed using reference TRBV5-4 and TRBJ1-1, is ETGVTQSPTHLIKTRGQQVTLRCSSQSGHNTVSWYQQALGQGPQFIFQYYREEENGRGNFPPRFSGLQFPNYSSELNVNALELDDSALYLCASSPGTTTEAFFGQGTRLTVV.